These T cell receptor beta chains were read from a single sample in a study of early T cells in non-severe SARS-CoV-2 infection. TCRdb used MiXCR to reprocess the 5' RACE reads, holding one entry per CDR3 protein. The table lists about 100,000 distinct CDR3 sequences, about 13% of them singletons. Sequences were obtained from whole blood. Receptors were obtained from an adult who was a healthcare worker with PCR-confirmed SARS-CoV-2 infection or an uninfected control (not recorded which). The CDR3 runs from the conserved cysteine through the conserved F or W. The size of a clone is reported for some rows only, either as once, few or many, or as a class for expanded clones.

clone size,V gene,CDR3 protein
few,TRBV7-9,CASSLGVLETQYF
-,TRBV20-1,CSALTGWDEKLFF
many,TRBV25-1,CASSEGREEAFF
many,TRBV7-9,CASSLDRGHNTEAFF
once,TRBV7-9,CASSTWTANTEAFF
many,TRBV6-2/TRBV6-3,CASSHQVIEQFF
-,TRBV29-1,CSVGGTGPSEQYF
few,TRBV28,CASSPGVGPGNQPQHF
-,TRBV12-3/TRBV12-4,CASSFDDTYGYTF
-,TRBV4-3,CASSQDWGGTDTQYF
many,TRBV28,CASSLLMREQYF
-,TRBV9,CASSVGESRQIDSNQPQHF
-,TRBV7-9,CASTMDRARRETQYF
-,TRBV11-3,CASSGTGTGELFF
many,TRBV7-2,CASSSPTNEKLFF
few,TRBV11-2,CASSFGRNAYEQYF
-,TRBV5-1,CASSLEGQNADTQYF
-,TRBV18,CASSPPGQITDTQYF
-,TRBV20-1,CSATLGTSGDPYEQYF
few,TRBV11-2,CASSRGRYSTNEKLFF
few,TRBV29-1,CSVGGIGVTDTQYF
-,TRBV2,CASIRLTGELFF
many,TRBV2,CASSDGVWGGTYEQYF
-,TRBV21-1,CASSKAEGGGGDEQYF
many,TRBV20-1,CSASSGTGGAGANVLTF
-,TRBV2,CVSSGTVNQPQHF
many,TRBV28,CASSYRTGVPYEQYF
-,TRBV10-3,CAISESGGTYEQYF
few,TRBV20-1,CSALPGGRTGELFF
few,TRBV3-1,CASSQAQGPTEAFF
-,TRBV28,CVSSLAGREGPGELFF
-,TRBV20-1,CSAPAGLREQYF
-,TRBV18,CASSLQWTGNTEVFF
few,TRBV5-4,CASSSAPTYNSPLHF
many,TRBV3-1,CASSQDWQGQRSPLHF
few,TRBV20-1,CSARDVGLGTGELFF
-,TRBV6-5,CASSYSSSSGVYNEQFF
-,TRBV20-1,CSAPRAPSNTEAFF
-,TRBV6-5,CASSYSGTGSLGNTIYF
few,TRBV4-1,CASSQVRTDPGNTEAFF
many,TRBV20-1,CSALHRSGANVLTF
many,TRBV20-1,CSATPAPGRDGYTF
-,TRBV29-1,CSAVGQIYGYTF
many,TRBV20-1,CSARDPRFSETQYF
many,TRBV5-4,CASSRDAASTDTQYF